This T cell receptor (beta chain) is from a study of blood T cell repertoires in COVID-19. This table comes from immunoSEQ multiplex PCR, and its TCRdb copy is limited to in-frame clones, with some not included. The sample carries around 260,000 clones, over 75% recorded once. Categorization into cohorts depended on clinical history that participants reported. This clone was recorded only once. This sequence was found in a woman aged 25-40 years who had recovered from COVID-19. Source material: PBMCs or T cells enriched from blood (not recorded which).

Here the CDR3 DNA reads TGTGCCAGCAGTCCACCGGGACAGGGAATTGGCTACACCTTC. Translating gives CASSPPGQGIGYTF. The chain employs TRBV27 and TRBJ1-2; 9 bases are a match to TRBD1. This CDR3 is 14 amino acids long. The germline gives CDR1 MNHEY, CDR2 SMNVEV (reference sequence). V gave up 5 bases and J gave up 7 bases; unmatched junction bases: 8.